These 24 T cell receptor beta chains were sequenced from one sample in a study of early T cells in non-severe SARS-CoV-2 infection. TCRdb re-called the 5' RACE reads with MiXCR, one entry per CDR3 protein. Seen here are around 83,000 distinct CDR3 sequences, roughly 12% observed once, and the top ten hold nearly 4.5%. Sequences were derived from whole blood, sampled at baseline. These receptors were obtained from an adult who was a healthcare worker with PCR-confirmed SARS-CoV-2 infection or an uninfected control (not recorded which).

Many counts were recorded for this clonotype. The chain joins TRBV6-6 to TRBJ1-1; TRBD1 matches at 9 bases. Per germline, CDR1 MNHNY and CDR2 SVGAGI (reference sequence). J gave up 0 bases and V 0 bases, and 11 bases lay outside the gene matches. The CDR3 length is 19 residues. This chain's CDR3 is CASSYSRSGQGLMNTEAFF. In DNA form, the CDR3 reads TGTGCCAGCAGTTACTCCAGGTCGGGACAGGGCCTCATGAACACTGAAGCTTTCTTT.

Many counts were recorded for this clonotype. This CDR3 is CASTYTGELFF. In DNA, the CDR3 is TGTGCCAGCACCTACACCGGGGAGCTGTTTTTT. The V call is TRBV12-3 or TRBV12-4, the J call TRBJ2-2; D remains ambiguous. V was pared by 7 bases and J by 3 bases, with 3 bases between. CDR3 length equals 11 residues.

The rearrangement joins TRBV7-9 to TRBJ1-4; the D gene is possibly TRBD1 (6 bases). V lost 4 bases, J lost 0 bases, and 9 bases lay in between. The CDR3 covers 15 residues. Germline CDR1 SEHNR, CDR2 FQNEAQ (reference sequence). In DNA, the CDR3 is TGTGCCAGCAGCTCAGGGGATTCAACTAATGAAAAACTGTTTTTT. Protein product: CASSSGDSTNEKLFF.

This clonotype was seen at least ten times. This chain joins TRBV9 and TRBJ2-5; TRBD2 aligns across 8 bases. After removal of 0 bases from V and 3 bases from J, the junction contained 7 bases not matched to a gene. The CDR3 extends over 16 amino acids. Germline V lookup: CDR1 SGDLS, CDR2 YYNGEE. CDR3: CASSVAGSGGEETQYF. The DNA of the CDR3 is TGTGCCAGCAGCGTAGCTGGGAGCGGGGGAGAAGAGACCCAGTACTTC.

About this clonotype itself: One end of the junction does not line up with germline, which may come from a read error. V is TRBV11-2 and J is TRBJ1-6, with 7 bases fitting TRBD1. The CDR3 is made up of 18 amino acids. In germline, CDR1 is SGHAT, CDR2 FQNNGV. CDR3 coding DNA: TGTGCCAGCTGCTTAGCCTACGGCAGGGGGGAAAATAATTCACCCCTCCACTTT. It yields the protein CASCLAYGRGENNSPLHF.

The J gene is TRBJ1-5, the V gene TRBV24-1; the D gene is possibly TRBD1 (5 bases). The V and J ends lost 4 bases and 9 bases respectively, with 12 bases between them. This CDR3 region has 13 residues. The germline V gene encodes CDR1 KGHDR and CDR2 SFDVKD. The CDR3 DNA reads as TGTGCCACCAGTGAGACACCGGGGCGGCCCCAGCATTTT. Translated, it gives CATSETPGRPQHF.

The sample holds many counts of this clonotype. The gene calls are TRBV5-1 and TRBJ2-7; unclear D gene. V lost 3 bases to trimming and J lost 7 bases, with 14 bases between them. Germline loops: CDR1 SGHRS, CDR2 YFSETQ. CDR3 length: 13 amino acids. The CDR3 protein is CASSSQTSTEQYF. In nucleotides, the CDR3 is TGCGCCAGCAGCTCCCAGACCTCTACAGAGCAGTACTTC.

The V call is TRBV7-9, the J call TRBJ2-5, with D tentatively TRBD2 (7 bases). The CDR3 extends over 16 amino acids. Germline V lookup: CDR1 SEHNR, CDR2 FQNEAQ (reference sequence). Trimming cost V 3 bases and J 2 bases, with 16 bases left between them. In DNA form, the CDR3 reads TGTGCCAGCAGCTTTACCCTACAGGGAGGGCAAGAGACCCAGTACTTC. This encodes CASSFTLQGGQETQYF.

Notes on this clonotype: At one boundary the junction diverges from the germline segment, which might be a read error. J is TRBJ2-7 and V is TRBV7-7; D is tentatively TRBD1 or TRBD2 (5 bases each). CDR1 and CDR2 (germline): SSHAT, FNYEAQ (reference sequence). The CDR3 is 14 residues long. The CDR3 reads CASSPGTYSYEQYF. DNA of the CDR3: TGTGCTAGCAGTCCCGGGACGTACTCCTACGAGCAGTACTTC. Full variable domain (missing parts from reference TRBV7-7 and TRBJ2-7): GAGVSQSPRYKVTKRGQDVTLRCDPISSHATLYWYQQALGQGPEFLTYFNYEAQPDKSGLPSDRFSAERPEGSISTLTIQRTEQRDSAMYRCASSPGTYSYEQYFGPGTRLTVT.

V is TRBV24-1 and J is TRBJ1-1, with D tentatively TRBD1 (5 bases). This CDR3 is 16 amino acids long. Trimming removed 3 bases from V and 11 bases from J, with 24 bases in between. CDR1 and CDR2 from the germline V gene are KGHDR and SFDVKD. The CDR3 bases are TGTGCCACCAGTGATACTTCCACCGGGACGGGGTTTAGGGCTTTCTTT. This translates into CATSDTSTGTGFRAFF.

The chain links TRBV19 to TRBJ1-1; 7 bases are a match to TRBD1. Per the germline V gene, CDR1 is LNHDA and CDR2 is SQIVND (reference sequence). CDR3 length: 15 amino acids. The V gene end was trimmed by 6 bases and the J gene end by 5 bases; junction bases not matched to a gene: 12. CDR3 in DNA: TGTGCCAGTAGCTCCGGGACAGCAATTAGGACTGAAGCTTTCTTT. It translates to CASSSGTAIRTEAFF.

Only a few counts were recorded for this clonotype. J is TRBJ1-1 and V is TRBV7-8; D is undetermined. Germline V gene sequence: CDR1 SGHVS, CDR2 FQNEAQ. Trimming stripped 3 bases from V and 1 base from J, with 6 bases between. This CDR3 contains 13 residues. CDR3 loop: CASSFGPNTEAFF. The CDR3, as DNA: TGTGCCAGCAGCTTCGGACCGAACACTGAAGCTTTCTTT.

In its sample, this clonotype was seen a few times. The chain links TRBV28 to TRBJ2-7; D uncertain. The germline V gene has CDR1 MDHEN and CDR2 SYDVKM. The CDR3 runs to 11 residues. V gave up 3 bases and J gave up 5 bases, with 5 bases separating them. Here the CDR3 reads CASSFSHEQYF. DNA for the CDR3: TGTGCCAGCAGTTTTAGTCACGAGCAGTACTTC.

This clonotype has a count of ten or more. The rearrangement uses TRBV7-2 and TRBJ2-7; the D is unclear. The CDR3 covers 13 residues. V was cut by 3 bases and J by 2 bases, with 8 bases left in between. Per the germline V gene, CDR1 is SGHTA and CDR2 is FQGNSA. The DNA of the CDR3 is TGTGCCAGCAGCTTTAAAGGCCCCTACGAGCAGTACTTC. It yields the protein CASSFKGPYEQYF.

The J gene is TRBJ2-3, the V gene TRBV19; a possible D gene is TRBD2 (6 bases). Germline CDR1 and CDR2: LNHDA and SQIVND (reference sequence). With 1 base removed from V and 5 bases from J, the gap between germline ends came to 13 bases. This CDR3 spans 15 amino acids. CDR3 sequence: CASSIVAGKRDTQYF. In DNA, the CDR3 is TGTGCCAGTAGTATAGTTGCGGGAAAGAGAGATACGCAGTATTTT.

The V call is TRBV12-3 or TRBV12-4, the J call TRBJ1-6; 7 bases align to TRBD1. The CDR3 has 14 amino acids. V lost 5 bases, J lost 7 bases, and 5 bases stayed unmatched. The CDR3 bases are TGTGCCAGCAGTCCCACAGGGGAAAATTCACCCCTCCACTTT. Its translation is CASSPTGENSPLHF.

CDR3 DNA: TGTGCCAGTAGTATAGATCCAGACAGGGGATGGAACAATCAGCCCCAGCATTTT. Its translation is CASSIDPDRGWNNQPQHF. This sequence joins TRBV19 and TRBJ1-5; 8 bases align to TRBD1. This CDR3 is built from 18 residues. The ends lost 0 bases at V and 3 bases at J; junction bases unmatched: 10. Germline assignment: CDR1 LNHDA and CDR2 SQIVND (reference sequence).

The chain carries TRBV6-1 and TRBJ1-1; weak D call: TRBD1 (5 bases). V shed 4 bases and J shed 1 base, with 10 bases lying between them. CDR1 is MNHNS and CDR2 is SASEGT in the germline V gene. The CDR3 is 14 residues long. CDR3 in DNA: TGTGCCAGCAGTGGGGGACTTAAGAACACTGAAGCTTTCTTT. Amino acids: CASSGGLKNTEAFF.

The chain couples TRBV2 to TRBJ2-4; 9 nucleotides line up with TRBD2. The CDR3 has 15 residues. Looked up from germline, CDR1 is SNHLY and CDR2 is FYNNEI. The CDR3 sequence: CATSRAGGAKNIQYF. The CDR3, as DNA: TGTGCTACGAGTCGGGCGGGAGGGGCCAAAAACATTCAGTACTTC.

V and J are TRBV3-1 and TRBJ2-1; maybe TRBD1 (6 bases). This CDR3 comprises 14 residues. The ends were cut back, 4 bases at V and 14 bases at J, with 21 bases in the middle. Germline CDR1 reads LGHDT; CDR2 reads YNNKEL (reference sequence). The CDR3 DNA is TGTGCCAGCAGCCTTAGGGGGAAGGGGGTCTCGGAGTTCTTC. As protein: CASSLRGKGVSEFF.

This clonotype was recorded at least ten times. The CDR3, as DNA: TGTGCCTGGTGTGCGAAGACTAGCGGGAGGCGAGAGACCCAGTACTTC. It yields the protein CAWCAKTSGRRETQYF. The chain uses TRBV30 and TRBJ2-5; TRBD2 aligns across 13 bases. The CDR3 spans 16 residues. Trimming took 5 bases from V and 4 from J; bases not matched to a gene: 10. Looked up from germline, CDR1 is GTSNPN and CDR2 is SVGIG (reference sequence).

This chain uses TRBV4-2 with TRBJ1-1; D uncertain. Trimming pared 0 bases from V and 3 bases from J, leaving 8 bases between. The CDR3 runs to 14 residues. Germline values: CDR1 LGHNA, CDR2 YNFKEQ. CDR3 protein: CASSQDGRYTEAFF. The DNA for the CDR3 is TGTGCCAGCAGCCAAGACGGCCGCTACACTGAAGCTTTCTTT.

This clonotype was seen a few times. V and J are TRBV5-1 and TRBJ2-3; perhaps TRBD2 as D (6 bases). The V end was cut by 2 bases, the J end by 2 bases, with 9 bases between. This CDR3 region has 14 residues. In germline, CDR1 is SGHRS, CDR2 YFSETQ. CDR3 coding DNA: TGCGCCAGCAGCTTCGGGACTTCCACAGATACGCAGTATTTT. Translated: CASSFGTSTDTQYF.

This clonotype was seen many times. The chain combines TRBV10-3 with TRBJ1-5; TRBD1 might be the D (5 bases). This CDR3 is built from 15 residues. The V gene's germline CDR1 is ENHRY and CDR2 SYGVKD. V lost 6 bases to trimming and J lost 5 bases, with 17 bases between them. Here the CDR3 reads CAISPGTLDDQPQHF. The CDR3 DNA follows: TGTGCCATCAGCCCCGGGACCCTAGACGATCAGCCCCAGCATTTT.